These T cell receptor beta chains were read from a single sample in a study of blood T cell repertoires in COVID-19. Repertoires were generated with immunoSEQ multiplex PCR, while TCRdb's copy carries only in-frame clones and drops some. The data show just over 300,000 clones, roughly 86% seen once. Sequencing was performed on PBMCs or T cells enriched from blood (not recorded which). The receptors originated from a woman younger than 35 who had recovered from COVID-19. Each CDR3 is given with its conserved first and last residue. A D gene is named only where the DNA matches it firmly.

V gene: TRBV27; J gene: TRBJ2-1; CDR3 length: 19; D gene: TRBD2; CDR3 DNA: TGTGCCAGCAGTTTATTTCTTCGAGGGATCCGGGACTATGACAATGAGCAGTTCTTC; CDR3 protein: CASSLFLRGIRDYDNEQFF
V gene: TRBV5-1; J gene: TRBJ2-1; CDR3 length: 17; D gene: -; CDR3 DNA: TGCGCCAGCAGCTTGCGATTACTACAGGGCACCTACAATGAGCAGTTCTTC; CDR3 protein: CASSLRLLQGTYNEQFF
V gene: TRBV6-5; J gene: TRBJ1-5; CDR3 length: 13; D gene: -; CDR3 DNA: TGTGCCTATCGCGCTGGGGGCCATCAGCCCCAGCATTTT; CDR3 protein: CAYRAGGHQPQHF
V gene: TRBV7-2; J gene: TRBJ2-3; CDR3 length: 14; D gene: -; CDR3 DNA: TGTGCCAGCAGCTTGTCTCGGTACAGAGATACGCAGTATTTT; CDR3 protein: CASSLSRYRDTQYF
V gene: TRBV7-2; J gene: TRBJ1-2; CDR3 length: 14; D gene: TRBD1; CDR3 DNA: TGTGCCAGCAGTCCGGACAGGGGACAAAGTGGCTACACCTTC; CDR3 protein: CASSPDRGQSGYTF
V gene: TRBV3-1/TRBV3-2; J gene: TRBJ2-5; CDR3 length: 14; D gene: -; CDR3 DNA: TGTGCCAGCAGCCAAGTTAGCTTACAAGAGACCCAGTACTTC; CDR3 protein: CASSQVSLQETQYF
V gene: TRBV6-2/TRBV6-3; J gene: TRBJ1-2; CDR3 length: 13; D gene: -; CDR3 DNA: TGTGCCAGCAGTCAGACAGTGGTTCATGGCTACACCTTC; CDR3 protein: CASSQTVVHGYTF
V gene: TRBV5-5; J gene: TRBJ1-2; CDR3 length: 12; D gene: -; CDR3 DNA: TGTGCCAGCAGCCGGGATGCCGATGGCTACACCTTC; CDR3 protein: CASSRDADGYTF
V gene: TRBV4-3; J gene: TRBJ2-1; CDR3 length: 19; D gene: TRBD2; CDR3 DNA: TGCGCCAGCAGCCAAGAGTTGACTAGCGGGGGGGCGTCCCACAATGAGCAGTTCTTC; CDR3 protein: CASSQELTSGGASHNEQFF
V gene: TRBV5-1; J gene: TRBJ2-1; CDR3 length: 16; D gene: TRBD2; CDR3 DNA: TGCGCCAGCAGCTTAGGGACTAGCGGAGTCTACAATGAGCAGTTCTTC; CDR3 protein: CASSLGTSGVYNEQFF